The 16 T cell receptor beta chains in this list originate from one sample, sequenced in a study of beta chain features in type 1 diabetes. No antigens are known for them. Study results and caveats: Shorter TCRB CDR3s, moderately but significantly so, marked every one of the four CD4+ subsets in Type 1 diabetes patients.

Of the isolated RNA, all was reverse transcribed, and so the sequenced material was expressed TCRB transcripts. Assay used: immunoSEQ multiplex PCR; TCRdb lists only in-frame clones, some missing. The sample records some 200,000 clones, 16% being singletons. Material: naive CD4+ T cells from blood. Receptors originate from a man younger than 40 with type 1 diabetes.

This rearrangement joins TRBV29-1 to TRBJ1-2; D is unresolved. The V gene's germline CDR1 is SQVTM and CDR2 ANQGSEA. The CDR3 is made up of 12 amino acids. V lost 8 bases and J lost 4, with 14 bases in between. The CDR3 loop is CSSFDGVYGYTF. In nucleotides, the CDR3 is TGCAGCTCTTTCGACGGTGTCTATGGCTACACCTTC.

This clone was counted only a few times. This chain joins TRBV10-3 and TRBJ2-2, with D perhaps matching TRBD1 or TRBD2 (6 bases each). The V end was cut by 11 bases, the J end by 0 bases, with 13 bases between. Germline CDR1 and CDR2: ENHRY and SYGVKD. The CDR3 contains 14 residues. CDR3 nucleotides: TGTGCCTCTGGAGGGACATCGAACACCGGGGAGCTGTTTTTT. This encodes CASGGTSNTGELFF.

The CDR3 DNA reads TGTGCCTGGAGTTACCCGGGCAGGCCCAACTATGGCTACACCTTC. Its translation: CAWSYPGRPNYGYTF. J is TRBJ1-2 and V is TRBV30; unclear D gene. The CDR3 length is 15 residues. V lost 2 bases and J lost 2, with 15 bases in between. Germline V gene sequence: CDR1 GTSNPN, CDR2 SVGIG (reference sequence).

This clone was seen a few times. The J gene is TRBJ2-7, the V gene TRBV7-2; 7 nucleotides agree with TRBD2. Trimming took 7 bases from V and 4 from J; bases not matched to a gene: 10. The germline CDR1 and CDR2 sequences are SGHTA and FQGNSA. CDR3 length equals 14 residues. The CDR3 reads CASTHTGGGYEQYF. The CDR3 DNA follows: TGTGCCAGCACTCACACGGGGGGTGGTTACGAGCAGTACTTC. Complete variable domain (other parts from reference TRBV7-2 and TRBJ2-7): GAGVSQSPSNKVTEKGKDVELRCDPISGHTALYWYRQSLGQGLEFLIYFQGNSAPDKSGLPSDRFSAERTGGSVSTLTIQRTQQEDSAVYLCASTHTGGGYEQYFGPGTRLTVT.

V gene TRBV29-1 combines with J gene TRBJ2-7; D is unresolved. The CDR3 has 11 residues. In germline, CDR1 is SQVTM, CDR2 ANQGSEA. V shed 6 bases and J shed 5 bases, with 11 bases lying between them. CDR3 residues: CSVRSYDEQYF. CDR3 sequence (DNA): TGCAGCGTCCGGAGTTACGACGAGCAGTACTTC.

V is TRBV30 and J is TRBJ2-1; 10 bases match TRBD2. There are 15 residues in the CDR3. Per germline, CDR1 GTSNPN and CDR2 SVGIG (reference sequence). Trimming at V came to 1 base and at J to 2 bases, leaving 2 bases not matched to a gene. CDR3 sequence reads: CAWSGGTSAYNEQFF. Written as DNA, the CDR3 is TGTGCCTGGAGTGGCGGGACTAGCGCCTACAATGAGCAGTTCTTC. Combining the CDR3 with reference TRBV30 and TRBJ2-1 gives the whole variable domain SQTIHQWPATLVQPVGSPLSLECTVEGTSNPNLYWYRQAAGRGLQLLFYSVGIGQISSEVPQNLSASRPQDRQFILSSKKLLLSDSGFYLCAWSGGTSAYNEQFFGPGTRLTVL.

This clone has a handful of counts. The rearrangement links TRBV7-2 to TRBJ1-5; D gene uncertain. The CDR3 is 15 amino acids. V lost 3 bases and J lost 3, with 12 bases in between. CDR1 is SGHTA, CDR2 FQGNSA, per germline. CDR3 sequence: CASSLFGRYNQPQHF. In DNA, the CDR3 is TGTGCCAGCAGCTTGTTCGGGCGGTACAATCAGCCCCAGCATTTT. Drawing the rest from reference TRBV7-2 and TRBJ1-5, the complete variable domain is GAGVSQSPSNKVTEKGKDVELRCDPISGHTALYWYRQSLGQGLEFLIYFQGNSAPDKSGLPSDRFSAERTGGSVSTLTIQRTQQEDSAVYLCASSLFGRYNQPQHFGDGTRLSIL.

This chain links TRBV11-2 with TRBJ2-4; D gene uncertain. The CDR3 spans 13 residues. V lost 3 bases, J lost 7 bases, and 10 bases lay in between. Germline CDR1 reads SGHAT; CDR2 reads FQNNGV. CDR3 nucleotides: TGTGCCAGCAGCTTTACAAGGCAGAACATTCAGTACTTC. It codes for CASSFTRQNIQYF.

The chain recombines TRBV18 with TRBJ2-4, with TRBD1 as a possible D gene (5 bases). CDR1 and CDR2 from the germline V gene are KGHSH and LQKENI. The V end lost 1 base, the J end lost 11 bases, and 18 bases lay between the germline ends. The CDR3 loop spans 15 amino acids. The CDR3 is CASSPLDSQGRVQYF. The CDR3 DNA follows: TGTGCCAGCTCACCACTGGATAGCCAGGGTAGGGTTCAGTACTTC.

This clone was found a few times. The rearrangement uses TRBV10-3 and TRBJ2-1; 10 positions match TRBD2. Germline CDR1 and CDR2: ENHRY and SYGVKD. The CDR3 loop spans 15 amino acids. The V segment lost 7 bases and the J segment 2 bases; nucleotides outside the gene matches: 5. For the CDR3, the DNA is TGTGCCATCACCCCTAGCGGGAGTACCTACAATGAGCAGTTCTTC. Translated: CAITPSGSTYNEQFF.

The chain employs TRBV29-1 and TRBJ2-5; 9 bases are shared with TRBD1. V lost 7 bases to trimming and J lost 5 bases; unmatched junction nucleotides: 8. The CDR3 extends over 13 amino acids. CDR1 and CDR2 (germline): SQVTM, ANQGSEA. In nucleotides, the CDR3 is TGCAGCGCTAAACAGGGGGCGCGGGAGACCCAGTACTTC. It specifies CSAKQGARETQYF.

The V and J genes are TRBV29-1 and TRBJ1-1, with D perhaps matching TRBD1 (5 bases). Germline V lookup: CDR1 SQVTM, CDR2 ANQGSEA. V shed 4 bases and J shed 0 bases, with 12 bases lying between them. The CDR3 has 14 amino acids. As DNA, the CDR3 is TGCAGCGTTGCCAGGGCCGCCATGAACACTGAAGCTTTCTTT. Translation: CSVARAAMNTEAFF.

The chain links TRBV29-1 to TRBJ2-1, with D perhaps being TRBD1 or TRBD2 (6 bases each). With 0 bases removed from V and 0 bases from J, the gap between germline ends came to 12 bases. From germline, CDR1 is SQVTM and CDR2 ANQGSEA. This CDR3 is built from 16 residues. CDR3 sequence (DNA): TGCAGCGTTGAAGATCGGGGGCAGACCTCCTACAATGAGCAGTTCTTC. Protein product: CSVEDRGQTSYNEQFF.

This chain joins TRBV5-1 and TRBJ2-1, with 7 bases lining up with TRBD2. Germline assignment: CDR1 SGHRS and CDR2 YFSETQ. With V trimmed by 1 base and J by 6 bases, 4 bases remained unmatched. The CDR3 covers 14 residues. CDR3 amino acids: CASSLQASGNEQFF. In nucleotides, the CDR3 is TGCGCCAGCAGCTTGCAAGCTAGCGGCAATGAGCAGTTCTTC.

The chain uses TRBV18 and TRBJ2-1, with D possibly being TRBD2 (5 bases). CDR3 size: 12 residues. V was cut by 3 bases and J by 7 bases, with 7 bases left in between. CDR1 and CDR2 (germline): KGHSH, LQKENI. The CDR3 nucleotides read TGTGCCAGCTCACCCTCGGGGAATGAGCAGTTCTTC. This encodes CASSPSGNEQFF.

This clone was observed a few times. V and J are TRBV5-1 and TRBJ2-7; D gene ambiguous. The V gene lost 5 bases and the J gene lost 3 bases, with 9 bases spanning the gap. The CDR3 has 12 amino acids. Germline CDR1 SGHRS, CDR2 YFSETQ. The chain's CDR3 is CASRPDVYEQYF. The CDR3 DNA reads as TGCGCCAGCAGACCCGATGTCTACGAGCAGTACTTC.